The rows below give T cell receptor beta chains drawn from one sample of a study of blood T cell repertoires in COVID-19. The assay was immunoSEQ multiplex PCR, and TCRdb's table has in-frame clones only and misses some. The data contain around 150,000 clones, roughly 85% of them singletons. The sample comprised peripheral blood. The receptors were gathered from a human donor in a cohort sampled during active COVID-19. CDR3s include the opening cysteine and the closing phenylalanine or tryptophan. The D gene is left open where the match is weak. Clone size is shown for a subset of rows, as once, few, many or a class of expanded clone.

DNA: TGCGCCAGCAGCCAAGCTGGTGGGGGGGGGTACGAGCAGTACTTC; CDR3: CASSQAGGGGYEQYF; J: TRBJ2-7; V: TRBV4-3; D: TRBD2; size: -
DNA: TGTGCCAGTAGTAACCGGGACAGGGGTGGCGAGCAGTACTTC; CDR3: CASSNRDRGGEQYF; J: TRBJ2-7; V: TRBV19; D: TRBD1; size: -
DNA: TGCGCCAGCAGCTTGGGAGGGAACTACGAGCAGTACTTC; CDR3: CASSLGGNYEQYF; J: TRBJ2-7; V: TRBV5-1; D: -; size: -
DNA: TGTGCCAGCAGGGGAAGACTAGCGGGCCTCAAAAACATTCAGTACTTC; CDR3: CASRGRLAGLKNIQYF; J: TRBJ2-4; V: TRBV2; D: TRBD2; size: -
DNA: TGTGCCAGCAGCGTAGCGGGGGGGCGTCCAGATACGCAGTATTTT; CDR3: CASSVAGGRPDTQYF; J: TRBJ2-3; V: TRBV9; D: TRBD2; size: -
DNA: TGTGCCAGCAGCCAACCGACAGGGGGAGTGAATCAGCCCCAGCATTTT; CDR3: CASSQPTGGVNQPQHF; J: TRBJ1-5; V: TRBV3-1/TRBV3-2; D: TRBD1; size: -
DNA: TGTGCCAGCAGACCTACTAGGAGAGCATACAATGAGCAGTTCTTC; CDR3: CASRPTRRAYNEQFF; J: TRBJ2-1; V: TRBV28; D: -; size: medium-sized
DNA: TGTGCCAGCAGTGAACCCGGTTCAGGGGCCTACGAGCAGTACTTC; CDR3: CASSEPGSGAYEQYF; J: TRBJ2-7; V: TRBV6-1; D: -; size: -
DNA: TGTGCCAGCAGTTACTCCACGGACACCTACGAGCAGTACTTC; CDR3: CASSYSTDTYEQYF; J: TRBJ2-7; V: TRBV6-2/TRBV6-3; D: -; size: -
DNA: TGTGCCACCAGCAGAGGAAGCGGCCTTTTTGACGGCTACACCTTC; CDR3: CATSRGSGLFDGYTF; J: TRBJ1-2; V: TRBV15; D: -; size: once
DNA: TGTGCCAGCTCACCACCCCGACAGGGGGGGAATGGCTACACCTTC; CDR3: CASSPPRQGGNGYTF; J: TRBJ1-2; V: TRBV18; D: TRBD1; size: once
DNA: TGTGCCAGCAGCTTTCTTGGCAGGGGAAACGAGCAGTACTTC; CDR3: CASSFLGRGNEQYF; J: TRBJ2-7; V: TRBV5-5; D: -; size: -
DNA: TGTGCCATCAGAGACGGGAGCTCCTACGAGCAGTACTTC; CDR3: CAIRDGSSYEQYF; J: TRBJ2-7; V: TRBV10-3; D: -; size: -
DNA: TGTGCCACCAGTAGTGCAAACAGGGGTGACAATCAGCCCCAGCATTTT; CDR3: CATSSANRGDNQPQHF; J: TRBJ1-5; V: TRBV24-1; D: TRBD1; size: -
DNA: TGCGCCAGCAGCCCGGGAGGGACTAGCGGGGTGCGGCAAATGAACGAGCAGTACTTC; CDR3: CASSPGGTSGVRQMNEQYF; J: TRBJ2-7; V: TRBV5-1; D: TRBD2; size: -
DNA: TGTGCCACCGCGGGAGCACTGTACGAGCAGTACTTC; CDR3: CATAGALYEQYF; J: TRBJ2-7; V: TRBV25-1; D: TRBD2; size: -
DNA: TGTGCCAGCAGTCCAGGACTTAACTCCTACGAGCAGTACTTC; CDR3: CASSPGLNSYEQYF; J: TRBJ2-7; V: TRBV6-2/TRBV6-3; D: -; size: -
DNA: TGTGCCAGTAGTCTGCTCGACTTCTATGGCTACACCTTC; CDR3: CASSLLDFYGYTF; J: TRBJ1-2; V: TRBV19; D: -; size: -
DNA: TGTGCCAGCAGCTCGGAGGGGTCTTTTGGCTACACCTTC; CDR3: CASSSEGSFGYTF; J: TRBJ1-2; V: TRBV7-9; D: -; size: few
DNA: TGTGCCAGTAGTATAGGAACAGGGGAGACAGGGGTTTTCCCTGGGGCCAACGTCCTGACTTTC; CDR3: CASSIGTGETGVFPGANVLTF; J: TRBJ2-6; V: TRBV19; D: TRBD1; size: -
DNA: TGTGCCAGCAGCTCCCGAACAGGGGGGTATGGCTACACCTTC; CDR3: CASSSRTGGYGYTF; J: TRBJ1-2; V: TRBV5-4; D: TRBD1; size: -
DNA: TGTGCCAGCAGTACGACAGGAAACTATGGCTACACCTTC; CDR3: CASSTTGNYGYTF; J: TRBJ1-2; V: TRBV25-1; D: -; size: -
DNA: TGTGCCTGCCGGACAGGGAATCATGGCTACACCTTC; CDR3: CACRTGNHGYTF; J: TRBJ1-2; V: TRBV6-6; D: TRBD1; size: -
DNA: TGTGCCAGCAGCGTAGGGCCCGGGACAGGGAGGCCTAATGAAAAACTGTTTTTT; CDR3: CASSVGPGTGRPNEKLFF; J: TRBJ1-4; V: TRBV9; D: TRBD1; size: -
DNA: TGTGCCAGCAGTGGACCGGGACTAGCGGCCGCTTTATCAGCCGAGCAGTACTTC; CDR3: CASSGPGLAAALSAEQYF; J: TRBJ2-7; V: TRBV6-1; D: TRBD2; size: -
DNA: TGTGCCAGCAGCGTAGACAGGGGACTCCAAGAGACCCAGTACTTC; CDR3: CASSVDRGLQETQYF; J: TRBJ2-5; V: TRBV9; D: -; size: once
DNA: TGTGCCAGCAGCTTAGGAGGCATTTATGAGCAGTACTTC; CDR3: CASSLGGIYEQYF; J: TRBJ2-7; V: TRBV11-3; D: -; size: -
DNA: TGTGCCAGCAGTTACTCGACAGGGGTTGGGGCCAACGTCCTGACTTTC; CDR3: CASSYSTGVGANVLTF; J: TRBJ2-6; V: TRBV6-5; D: TRBD1; size: -
DNA: TGTGCCAGCAGTTTAGGGCCAGGTTATGGCTACACCTTC; CDR3: CASSLGPGYGYTF; J: TRBJ1-2; V: TRBV27; D: -; size: -
DNA: TGTGCCAGCTCACCCCCACAACCCCCCCGCGAGCAGTACTTC; CDR3: CASSPPQPPREQYF; J: TRBJ2-7; V: TRBV18; D: -; size: -
DNA: TGTGCCAGCAGCTTCTCGCGCTCCTCCTACGAGCAGTACTTC; CDR3: CASSFSRSSYEQYF; J: TRBJ2-7; V: TRBV11-2; D: -; size: -
DNA: TGTGCCAGCAGCTCCCGAGGGGTCCGGGGGGTTGCGCAGTACTTC; CDR3: CASSSRGVRGVAQYF; J: TRBJ2-7; V: TRBV7-2; D: TRBD2; size: -
DNA: TGTGCCAGCAGCTTACCCGGACTAGCGGGAGATCGAGATACGCAGTATTTT; CDR3: CASSLPGLAGDRDTQYF; J: TRBJ2-3; V: TRBV5-5; D: TRBD2; size: -
DNA: TGTGCCAGCAGGAAAGGGGGTCCAGCTGGGGCCAACGTCCTGACTTTC; CDR3: CASRKGGPAGANVLTF; J: TRBJ2-6; V: TRBV7-3; D: -; size: -
DNA: TGCGCCAGCAGCACGGGACAGGAAAAAACCTATGGCTACACCTTC; CDR3: CASSTGQEKTYGYTF; J: TRBJ1-2; V: TRBV5-1; D: TRBD1; size: -
DNA: TGTGCCAGCAGCGGACAGCCACCCTACGAGCAGTACTTC; CDR3: CASSGQPPYEQYF; J: TRBJ2-7; V: TRBV21-1; D: -; size: -
DNA: TGTGCCAGCCAAACAGGGTCCCACGAGCAGTACTTC; CDR3: CASQTGSHEQYF; J: TRBJ2-7; V: TRBV25-1; D: -; size: -
DNA: TGTGCCAGCAGTTGGCGGGATGGACAAGAGACCCAGTACTTC; CDR3: CASSWRDGQETQYF; J: TRBJ2-5; V: TRBV6-2/TRBV6-3; D: -; size: -
DNA: TGTGCCAGCAGCTCAAACCGGGACTATACCGGGTGGGCTTCACCCCTCCACTTT; CDR3: CASSSNRDYTGWASPLHF; J: TRBJ1-6; V: TRBV5-6; D: -; size: -
DNA: TGTGCCAGCAGCCAAGAAGCAACAGGGTGGTATGGCTACACCTTC; CDR3: CASSQEATGWYGYTF; J: TRBJ1-2; V: TRBV3-1/TRBV3-2; D: -; size: -
DNA: TGCGCCAGCAGCCTTGGACTAGCCGAAAATGAGCAGTTCTTC; CDR3: CASSLGLAENEQFF; J: TRBJ2-1; V: TRBV5-1; D: TRBD2; size: -
DNA: TGCGCCAGCGCCTTAACGGGACAGGGTGACAATGAGCAGTTCTTC; CDR3: CASALTGQGDNEQFF; J: TRBJ2-1; V: TRBV5-1; D: TRBD1; size: -
DNA: TGTGCCAGCAGTTTAGCGTTCAGAAAGACCCAGTACTTC; CDR3: CASSLAFRKTQYF; J: TRBJ2-5; V: TRBV12-3/TRBV12-4; D: -; size: -
DNA: TGCGCCAGCAGCCAAGCCGGGACAGGCTACAATGAGCAGTTCTTC; CDR3: CASSQAGTGYNEQFF; J: TRBJ2-1; V: TRBV5-1; D: TRBD1; size: -
DNA: TGCGCCAGCAGCTTGGTTAGGGGCACTGAAGCTTTCTTT; CDR3: CASSLVRGTEAFF; J: TRBJ1-1; V: TRBV5-1; D: -; size: -
DNA: TGTGCCAGCTCACCAAGAGTGAACAATCAGCCCCAGCATTTT; CDR3: CASSPRVNNQPQHF; J: TRBJ1-5; V: TRBV18; D: -; size: -
DNA: TGTGCCAGCAGCCTCACAGGGGGTGGGGGAAACACCATATATTTT; CDR3: CASSLTGGGGNTIYF; J: TRBJ1-3; V: TRBV28; D: TRBD1; size: -
DNA: TGTGCCACCGCGTTGAGGATCGGCAGCTCCTACGAGCAGTACTTC; CDR3: CATALRIGSSYEQYF; J: TRBJ2-7; V: TRBV28; D: -; size: -
DNA: TGTGCCAGCAGACGGGACAGCTTGAACACTGAAGCTTTCTTT; CDR3: CASRRDSLNTEAFF; J: TRBJ1-1; V: TRBV6-5; D: TRBD1; size: -
DNA: TGTGCCAGCAGCTCCCGGTCAGGCCGCACCTCTGGAAACACCATATATTTT; CDR3: CASSSRSGRTSGNTIYF; J: TRBJ1-3; V: TRBV11-3; D: -; size: -
DNA: TGTGCCAGCAGCCCCCGGGCCGCGGGACTAGCGGGCGAGCAGTACTTC; CDR3: CASSPRAAGLAGEQYF; J: TRBJ2-7; V: TRBV11-2; D: TRBD2; size: -
DNA: TGTGCCAGCAGTTTTCAGACAGGGGGCATCGACGAGCAGTACTTC; CDR3: CASSFQTGGIDEQYF; J: TRBJ2-7; V: TRBV28; D: TRBD1; size: -
DNA: TGTGACAGGGACGGACTCTACGAGCAGTACTTC; CDR3: CDRDGLYEQYF; J: TRBJ2-7; V: TRBV7-9; D: -; size: -
DNA: TGTGCCAGCAGTCCCCGGGAGGGCACTGAAGCTTTCTTT; CDR3: CASSPREGTEAFF; J: TRBJ1-1; V: TRBV27; D: -; size: -
DNA: TGTGCCACGGCCCCGCGGGGAGAAAACACTGAAGCTTTCTTT; CDR3: CATAPRGENTEAFF; J: TRBJ1-1; V: TRBV10-3; D: -; size: -
DNA: TGCAGCGCCGCGGACAGGGTCGGTGAAAAACTGTTTTTT; CDR3: CSAADRVGEKLFF; J: TRBJ1-4; V: TRBV29-1; D: TRBD1; size: -